A selection of T cell receptor beta chains follows, all from one sample in a study of CD8+CD57+ T cells in acquired aplastic anemia. TCRdb recomputed calls from the reads with MiXCR, one row per CDR3 protein. This sample carries more than 250,000 distinct CDR3 sequences, 50% to 70% of them seen once, and the ten largest clones take under 8.5%. Sequenced sample: sorted CD4+, CD8+, or CD8+CD57+ T cells (not recorded which) from PBMCs. The receptor set was obtained from a human donor with severe aplastic anemia or a healthy control (not recorded which). Both conserved end residues are part of each CDR3. A D gene is named only where the DNA matches it firmly. Clone size is given for some rows only: seen once, a few or many times, or a class if the clone is expanded.

v_call: TRBV20-1; cdr3_length: 15; clone_size: many; d_call: TRBD2; j_call: TRBJ2-3; cdr3_nt: TGCAGTGCTACGATCGGGACTAGATTGTCAGATACGCAGTATTTT; cdr3_aa: CSATIGTRLSDTQYF
v_call: TRBV11-2; cdr3_length: 16; clone_size: .; d_call: TRBD2; j_call: TRBJ2-5; cdr3_nt: TGTGCCAGCAGCTTAGAAGTGCGGGGAGGGATGGAGACCCAGTACTTC; cdr3_aa: CASSLEVRGGMETQYF
v_call: TRBV7-4; cdr3_length: 10; clone_size: .; d_call: .; j_call: TRBJ2-1; cdr3_nt: TGTGCCAGCAGCACGGACGAGCAGTTCTTC; cdr3_aa: CASSTDEQFF
v_call: TRBV4-2; cdr3_length: 15; clone_size: many; d_call: .; j_call: TRBJ1-2; cdr3_nt: TGTGCCAGCAGCCAAGAAACCCACAGCCCCTATGGCTACACCTTC; cdr3_aa: CASSQETHSPYGYTF
v_call: TRBV7-2; cdr3_length: 14; clone_size: .; d_call: TRBD1; j_call: TRBJ1-4; cdr3_nt: TGTGCCAGCAGCGCGGGACAGGGGTATGAAAAACTGTTTTTT; cdr3_aa: CASSAGQGYEKLFF
v_call: TRBV10-3; cdr3_length: 12; clone_size: .; d_call: .; j_call: TRBJ1-2; cdr3_nt: TGTGCCATCAATGGGGGGAACTATGGCTACACCTTC; cdr3_aa: CAINGGNYGYTF
v_call: TRBV19; cdr3_length: 15; clone_size: many; d_call: .; j_call: TRBJ2-7; cdr3_nt: TGTGCCAGTAGTATCCGGGGGGCAAACTCCTACGAGCAGTACTTC; cdr3_aa: CASSIRGANSYEQYF
v_call: TRBV6-1; cdr3_length: 14; clone_size: .; d_call: .; j_call: TRBJ2-7; cdr3_nt: TGTGCCAGCAGTGAGTTCGGGGGTCGGGACGAGCAGTACTTC; cdr3_aa: CASSEFGGRDEQYF
v_call: TRBV25-1; cdr3_length: 18; clone_size: .; d_call: .; j_call: TRBJ1-3; cdr3_nt: TGTGCCAGCAGAAGCGGTCCCCCCGGACCCAGGGAGGGAAACACCATATATTTT; cdr3_aa: CASRSGPPGPREGNTIYF
v_call: TRBV6-1; cdr3_length: 14; clone_size: many; d_call: .; j_call: TRBJ1-6; cdr3_nt: TGTGCCAGCAGAGGACCGTTCACGGATTCACCCCTCCACTTT; cdr3_aa: CASRGPFTDSPLHF
v_call: TRBV20-1; cdr3_length: 14; clone_size: few; d_call: TRBD2; j_call: TRBJ2-2; cdr3_nt: TGCAGTGCTGGACTAGCGGCGAACACCGGGGAGCTGTTTTTT; cdr3_aa: CSAGLAANTGELFF
v_call: TRBV7-6; cdr3_length: 14; clone_size: .; d_call: TRBD1; j_call: TRBJ2-7; cdr3_nt: TGTGCCAGCAGCGCGGGACAGGGGGGGTACGAGAAGTACTTC; cdr3_aa: CASSAGQGGYEKYF
v_call: TRBV7-2; cdr3_length: 17; clone_size: .; d_call: TRBD1; j_call: TRBJ2-2; cdr3_nt: TGTGCCAGCAGCTTAGAGCCCTCCAGGGGGCTGGCCGGGGAGCTGTTTTTT; cdr3_aa: CASSLEPSRGLAGELFF
v_call: TRBV7-9; cdr3_length: 11; clone_size: many; d_call: .; j_call: TRBJ2-7; cdr3_nt: TGTGCCAGCAGCTTGGGGGTCGAGCAGTACTTC; cdr3_aa: CASSLGVEQYF
v_call: TRBV24-1; cdr3_length: 14; clone_size: few; d_call: TRBD1; j_call: TRBJ2-7; cdr3_nt: TGTGCCACCAGCGCGGGGACAGGGTCGGGCGAGCAGTACTTC; cdr3_aa: CATSAGTGSGEQYF
v_call: TRBV20-1; cdr3_length: 15; clone_size: .; d_call: .; j_call: TRBJ2-1; cdr3_nt: TGCAGTGCTAGAGATCCGAGCGGTCCCTACAATGAGCAGTTCTTC; cdr3_aa: CSARDPSGPYNEQFF
v_call: TRBV4-3; cdr3_length: 15; clone_size: .; d_call: .; j_call: TRBJ1-6; cdr3_nt: TGCGCCAGCAGCCAAGGGACGGGGACTAGCTCACCCCTCCACTTT; cdr3_aa: CASSQGTGTSSPLHF
v_call: TRBV12-3/TRBV12-4; cdr3_length: 15; clone_size: many; d_call: TRBD1; j_call: TRBJ1-1; cdr3_nt: TGTGCCAGCAGGGCGGCGGACAGGGAGAACACTGAAGCTTTCTTT; cdr3_aa: CASRAADRENTEAFF
v_call: TRBV5-1; cdr3_length: 21; clone_size: once; d_call: .; j_call: TRBJ2-2; cdr3_nt: .; cdr3_aa: CASSSGRDSISYEQYFGELFF
v_call: TRBV2; cdr3_length: 13; clone_size: .; d_call: TRBD2; j_call: TRBJ2-1; cdr3_nt: TGTGCCAGCAGGAACCTAGCGGGGGGGGAGCAGTTCTTC; cdr3_aa: CASRNLAGGEQFF
v_call: TRBV13; cdr3_length: 14; clone_size: .; d_call: .; j_call: TRBJ1-2; cdr3_nt: TGTGCCAGCAGCGCCAAACCCAGGATCTATGGCTACACCTTC; cdr3_aa: CASSAKPRIYGYTF
v_call: TRBV14; cdr3_length: 14; clone_size: many; d_call: .; j_call: TRBJ1-4; cdr3_nt: TGTGCCAGCAGCCCCGGGGGGGGCAGGGAAAAACTGTTTTTT; cdr3_aa: CASSPGGGREKLFF
v_call: TRBV9; cdr3_length: 13; clone_size: many; d_call: TRBD1; j_call: TRBJ1-1; cdr3_nt: TGTGCCAGCAGCGCAAGGGACAGGGTGGGCGCTTTCTTT; cdr3_aa: CASSARDRVGAFF
v_call: TRBV3-1; cdr3_length: 16; clone_size: .; d_call: TRBD1; j_call: TRBJ2-3; cdr3_nt: TGTGCCAGCAGCCAACGGGACAGGATTAGCACAGATACGCAGTATTTT; cdr3_aa: CASSQRDRISTDTQYF
v_call: TRBV5-1; cdr3_length: 15; clone_size: many; d_call: TRBD2; j_call: TRBJ2-3; cdr3_nt: TGCGCCAGCAGCTCGGGACTAGCGGGGGGAGATACGCAGTATTTT; cdr3_aa: CASSSGLAGGDTQYF
v_call: TRBV19; cdr3_length: 12; clone_size: .; d_call: .; j_call: TRBJ1-5; cdr3_nt: TGTGCCAATAGTATAGGAGGTCAGCCCCAGCATTTT; cdr3_aa: CANSIGGQPQHF
v_call: TRBV19; cdr3_length: 12; clone_size: many; d_call: TRBD2; j_call: TRBJ2-3; cdr3_nt: TGTGCCAGTAAACGGGGGGCAGATACGCAGTATTTT; cdr3_aa: CASKRGADTQYF
v_call: TRBV10-3; cdr3_length: 14; clone_size: .; d_call: .; j_call: TRBJ2-1; cdr3_nt: TGTGCCATCAGTGATATGTACCCGCGGGATGAGCAGTTCTTC; cdr3_aa: CAISDMYPRDEQFF
v_call: TRBV4-1; cdr3_length: 15; clone_size: once; d_call: .; j_call: TRBJ2-3; cdr3_nt: TGTGCCAGCAGCCAAGATCGGACCGGCACAGATACGCAGTATTTT; cdr3_aa: CASSQDRTGTDTQYF
v_call: TRBV12-3/TRBV12-4; cdr3_length: 14; clone_size: .; d_call: TRBD1; j_call: TRBJ1-6; cdr3_nt: TGTGCCAGCAGTAAGGGACAGGTCAATTCACCCCTCCACTTT; cdr3_aa: CASSKGQVNSPLHF
v_call: TRBV18; cdr3_length: 14; clone_size: many; d_call: TRBD1; j_call: TRBJ1-5; cdr3_nt: TGTGCCAGCTCACAAGGGACAGGGCATCAGCCCCAGCATTTT; cdr3_aa: CASSQGTGHQPQHF
v_call: TRBV7-2; cdr3_length: 12; clone_size: few; d_call: .; j_call: TRBJ2-3; cdr3_nt: TGTGCCAGCAGCTTGAGGGTAGATACGCAGTATTTT; cdr3_aa: CASSLRVDTQYF
v_call: TRBV24-1; cdr3_length: 17; clone_size: .; d_call: TRBD2; j_call: TRBJ2-3; cdr3_nt: TGTGCCACCAGTGACCCTACCCTAGCGGGGCTTACAGATACGCAGTATTTT; cdr3_aa: CATSDPTLAGLTDTQYF
v_call: TRBV6-4; cdr3_length: 15; clone_size: .; d_call: TRBD2; j_call: TRBJ2-5; cdr3_nt: TGTGCCAGCAGTGAAGTAGCGGGAGGGCAAGAGACCCAGTACTTC; cdr3_aa: CASSEVAGGQETQYF
v_call: TRBV10-3; cdr3_length: 15; clone_size: few; d_call: TRBD1; j_call: TRBJ1-6; cdr3_nt: TGTGCCATCAGTGAAGTCAGGGGGACACATTCACCCCTCCACTTT; cdr3_aa: CAISEVRGTHSPLHF
v_call: TRBV20-1; cdr3_length: 14; clone_size: .; d_call: TRBD1; j_call: TRBJ1-1; cdr3_nt: TGCAGTGCTCGGACAGGGGCAGTGGACACTGAAGCTTTCTTT; cdr3_aa: CSARTGAVDTEAFF
v_call: TRBV28; cdr3_length: 14; clone_size: many; d_call: .; j_call: TRBJ1-5; cdr3_nt: TGTGCCACCTCGGGGTGGGGGAGGAATCAGCCCCAGCATTTT; cdr3_aa: CATSGWGRNQPQHF
v_call: TRBV9; cdr3_length: 15; clone_size: .; d_call: TRBD2; j_call: TRBJ2-2; cdr3_nt: TGTGCCAGCAGTTTAACAGGGACTAGCACCGGGGAGCTGTTTTTT; cdr3_aa: CASSLTGTSTGELFF
v_call: TRBV20-1; cdr3_length: 11; clone_size: .; d_call: .; j_call: TRBJ2-7; cdr3_nt: TGCAGTGCTAAGGCTTCCTACGAGCAGTACTTC; cdr3_aa: CSAKASYEQYF
v_call: TRBV6-1; cdr3_length: 14; clone_size: .; d_call: TRBD2; j_call: TRBJ2-3; cdr3_nt: TGTGCCAGCACCCCGACTAGCGGGGGGGACACGCAGTATTTT; cdr3_aa: CASTPTSGGDTQYF
v_call: TRBV25-1; cdr3_length: 15; clone_size: .; d_call: TRBD1; j_call: TRBJ2-7; cdr3_nt: TGTGCCAGCAGTGAGGGACAGACTCGCTCCTACGAGCAGTACTTC; cdr3_aa: CASSEGQTRSYEQYF
v_call: TRBV10-3; cdr3_length: 13; clone_size: .; d_call: .; j_call: TRBJ1-1; cdr3_nt: TGTGTCATCAGTGAGTCCCAGTTCTTTGAAGCTTTCTTT; cdr3_aa: CVISESQFFEAFF
v_call: TRBV5-6; cdr3_length: 12; clone_size: many; d_call: .; j_call: TRBJ2-3; cdr3_nt: TGTGCCAGCAGCGAACACACAGATACGCAGTATTTT; cdr3_aa: CASSEHTDTQYF
v_call: TRBV5-1; cdr3_length: 15; clone_size: once; d_call: .; j_call: TRBJ2-5; cdr3_nt: TGCGCCAGCAGCCTGACCATGGGGCTAGGAGAGACCCAGTACTTC; cdr3_aa: CASSLTMGLGETQYF
v_call: TRBV2; cdr3_length: 14; clone_size: .; d_call: .; j_call: TRBJ2-3; cdr3_nt: TGTGCCAGCAGGCAGGGACATGTTAAAGATACGCAGTATTTT; cdr3_aa: CASRQGHVKDTQYF
v_call: TRBV5-4; cdr3_length: 13; clone_size: .; d_call: .; j_call: TRBJ1-1; cdr3_nt: TGTGCCAGCAGCTTTGTATTGAACACTGAAGCTTTCTTT; cdr3_aa: CASSFVLNTEAFF
v_call: TRBV5-1; cdr3_length: 16; clone_size: many; d_call: .; j_call: TRBJ2-2; cdr3_nt: TGCGCCAGCAGCCCTGGGGGGGGCGCGAACACCGGGGAGCTGTTTTTT; cdr3_aa: CASSPGGGANTGELFF
v_call: TRBV29-1; cdr3_length: 15; clone_size: many; d_call: TRBD2; j_call: TRBJ2-1; cdr3_nt: TGCAGCGTTGCCTTCAGACTAGCGGGGGGGAGGGAGCAGTTCTTC; cdr3_aa: CSVAFRLAGGREQFF
v_call: TRBV7-9; cdr3_length: 12; clone_size: .; d_call: .; j_call: TRBJ2-7; cdr3_nt: TGTGCCAGCAGCTCCTTAGGGTACGAGCAGTACTTC; cdr3_aa: CASSSLGYEQYF
v_call: TRBV10-1; cdr3_length: 14; clone_size: .; d_call: .; j_call: TRBJ1-1; cdr3_nt: TGCGCCAGCAGTGAGTCGAGGGGAAACACTGAAGCTTTCTTT; cdr3_aa: CASSESRGNTEAFF
v_call: TRBV6-4; cdr3_length: 15; clone_size: .; d_call: TRBD2; j_call: TRBJ2-3; cdr3_nt: TGTGCCAGCAGTGAAGGCGGGGGGGCGACAGATACGCAGTATTTT; cdr3_aa: CASSEGGGATDTQYF
v_call: TRBV2; cdr3_length: 18; clone_size: .; d_call: .; j_call: TRBJ2-2; cdr3_nt: TGTGCCAGCAGCGTTTTCGACAGCGACTCTGGAAACACCGGGGAGCTGTTTTTT; cdr3_aa: CASSVFDSDSGNTGELFF